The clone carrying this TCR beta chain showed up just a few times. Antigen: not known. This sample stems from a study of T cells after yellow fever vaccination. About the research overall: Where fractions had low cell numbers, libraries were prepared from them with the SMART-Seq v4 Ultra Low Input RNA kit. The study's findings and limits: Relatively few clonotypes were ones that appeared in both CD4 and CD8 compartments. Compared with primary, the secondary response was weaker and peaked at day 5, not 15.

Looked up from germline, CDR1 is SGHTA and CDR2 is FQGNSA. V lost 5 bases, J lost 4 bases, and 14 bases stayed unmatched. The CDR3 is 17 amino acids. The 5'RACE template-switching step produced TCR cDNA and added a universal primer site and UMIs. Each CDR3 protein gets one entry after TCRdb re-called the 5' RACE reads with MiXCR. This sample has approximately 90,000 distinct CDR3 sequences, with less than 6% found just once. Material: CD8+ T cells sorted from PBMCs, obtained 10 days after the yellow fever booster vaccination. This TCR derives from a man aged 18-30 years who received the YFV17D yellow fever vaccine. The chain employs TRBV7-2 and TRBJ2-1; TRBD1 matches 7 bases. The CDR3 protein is CASSPNARDSLYNEQFF. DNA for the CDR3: TGTGCCAGCAGCCCAAATGCTCGGGACAGCCTTTACAATGAGCAGTTCTTC.